This is a list of T cell receptor beta chains from one sample in a study of shared clonotypes between healthy human individuals. Method: immunoSEQ multiplex PCR; TCRdb's copy keeps in-frame clones and lacks some. This table has approximately 1.5 million clones, 95% to 99% appearing once. Source material: naive CD4+ T cells sorted from blood. The receptors shown here come from a man younger than 45 in good health. CDR3s include the opening cysteine and the closing phenylalanine or tryptophan. The D gene is left open where the match is weak. Clone size appears in some rows only: once, few, many, or a class for an expanded clone.

d_call j_call v_call clone_size cdr3_aa cdr3_nt
TRBD2 TRBJ2-7 TRBV28 NA CASSHRLAGHYEQYF TGTGCCAGCAGTCATCGACTAGCGGGGCACTACGAGCAGTACTTC
NA TRBJ1-2 TRBV7-6 NA CASSLAQGSYGYTF TGTGCCAGCAGCTTAGCCCAGGGGTCCTATGGCTACACCTTC
TRBD2 TRBJ2-3 TRBV11-2 once CASSPLLAGKDTQYF TGTGCCAGCAGCCCACTTCTAGCGGGGAAAGATACGCAGTATTTT
TRBD2 TRBJ2-7 TRBV5-8 NA CASSLVSSGGLRSSYEQYF TGTGCCAGCAGCTTGGTGTCTAGCGGAGGATTAAGGAGCTCCTACGAGCAGTACTTC
TRBD1 TRBJ1-2 TRBV19 NA CASSMGTAIYGYTF TGTGCCAGTAGTATGGGGACAGCAATCTATGGCTACACCTTC
TRBD1 TRBJ2-5 TRBV6-5 NA CASSLDRDQVSQYF TGTGCCAGCAGTCTAGACAGGGACCAAGTAAGCCAGTACTTC
NA TRBJ2-5 TRBV9 NA CASTLNAAVQETQYF TGTGCCAGCACCTTAAATGCGGCGGTCCAAGAGACCCAGTACTTC
NA TRBJ2-2 TRBV10-3 NA CAISNTGELFF TGTGCCATCAGTAACACCGGGGAGCTGTTTTTT
NA TRBJ2-3 TRBV5-1 NA CASSLGVSTDTQYF TGCGCCAGCAGCTTGGGGGTGAGCACAGATACGCAGTATTTT
TRBD1 TRBJ2-3 TRBV4-3 NA CASSPGQGGTDTQYF TGCGCCAGCAGCCCGGGACAGGGGGGCACAGATACGCAGTATTTT
TRBD2 TRBJ2-1 TRBV9 once CASSVTSGRVYNEQFF TGTGCCAGCAGCGTGACGAGCGGGAGGGTTTACAATGAGCAGTTCTTC
TRBD2 TRBJ2-1 TRBV5-1 once CASSDASGSDEQFF TGCGCCAGCAGCGACGCTAGCGGGAGTGATGAGCAGTTCTTC
NA TRBJ1-3 TRBV6-6 once CASSSPGLSGNTIYF TGTGCCAGCAGTTCCCCGGGCCTCTCTGGAAACACCATATATTTT
NA TRBJ2-7 TRBV4-2 NA CASSQDNGLLGAYEQYF TGTGCCAGCAGCCAGGATAACGGACTCTTGGGGGCCTACGAGCAGTACTTC
TRBD1 TRBJ1-2 TRBV2 NA CASSGRDSRKSTGGYTF TGTGCCAGCAGTGGGCGGGACAGCCGAAAGAGTACGGGTGGCTACACCTTC
NA TRBJ2-1 TRBV18 NA CASSPMGMGLYNEQFF TGTGCCAGCTCACCAATGGGAATGGGACTTTACAATGAGCAGTTCTTC
NA TRBJ1-3 TRBV30 NA CAWSGTISSGNTIYF TGTGCCTGGAGTGGGACAATTAGCTCTGGAAACACCATATATTTT
NA TRBJ2-4 TRBV7-2 NA CASSPIKAVPTFFIQYF TGTGCCAGCAGCCCCATAAAGGCGGTTCCAACATTTTTCATTCAGTACTTC
NA TRBJ1-4 TRBV29-1 NA CSAIGGGDEKLFF TGCAGCGCCATAGGTGGTGGGGATGAAAAACTGTTTTTT
NA TRBJ2-7 TRBV28 NA CASSGRGLTIYEQYF TGTGCCAGCAGTGGCCGGGGACTCACCATCTACGAGCAGTACTTC
NA TRBJ2-7 TRBV19 NA CASSSPSYEQYF TGTGCCAGTAGTAGCCCCTCCTACGAGCAGTACTTC
NA TRBJ2-6 TRBV2 NA CATTFSSGANVLTF TGTGCCACAACCTTCAGCTCTGGGGCCAACGTCCTGACTTTC
TRBD2 TRBJ2-1 TRBV7-2 NA CASSLGLAGGVQFF TGTGCCAGCAGCTTAGGACTAGCGGGAGGCGTGCAGTTCTTC
NA TRBJ2-7 TRBV19 NA CASSTTARSYEQYF TGTGCCAGTAGCACGACAGCTAGATCCTACGAGCAGTACTTC
NA TRBJ2-1 TRBV5-4 NA CASSLAGGADYNEQFF TGTGCCAGCAGCTTAGCAGGAGGAGCGGACTACAATGAGCAGTTCTTC
NA TRBJ2-7 TRBV9 NA CASSVATGDYEQYF TGTGCCAGCAGCGTAGCGACAGGCGATTACGAGCAGTACTTC
TRBD1 TRBJ2-1 TRBV5-4 NA CASSAGQGVSEQFF TGTGCCAGCAGCGCGGGACAGGGGGTAAGTGAGCAGTTCTTC
TRBD2 TRBJ2-1 TRBV9 NA CASSPQGLAAYNEQFF TGTGCCAGCAGCCCCCAGGGACTAGCGGCCTACAATGAGCAGTTCTTC
TRBD2 TRBJ2-7 TRBV14 NA CASSQTAGVRYEQYF TGTGCCAGCAGCCAAACAGCGGGAGTTAGGTACGAGCAGTACTTC
TRBD2 TRBJ2-7 TRBV11-2 NA CASTLGLAAYEQYF TGTGCCAGCACCCTAGGACTAGCGGCCTACGAGCAGTACTTC
NA TRBJ1-2 TRBV2 once CASTSAGPLGYTF TGTGCCAGCACCTCCGCCGGGCCTTTGGGCTACACCTTC
TRBD1 TRBJ1-2 TRBV18 NA CASSPDRGLYGYTF TGTGCCAGCTCACCAGACAGGGGGCTCTATGGCTACACCTTC
TRBD2 TRBJ2-5 TRBV18 NA CASSSFLTSEGETQYF TGTGCCAGCTCATCCTTTCTGACTAGCGAGGGAGAGACCCAGTACTTC
TRBD1 TRBJ2-4 TRBV5-1 NA CASSLFSGTGLLAKNIQYF TGCGCCAGCAGCTTGTTTTCCGGGACAGGGTTGCTAGCCAAAAACATTCAGTACTTC
TRBD2 TRBJ2-2 TRBV18 NA CASSPRLAGEKGELFF TGTGCCAGCTCACCAAGACTAGCGGGAGAAAAGGGGGAGCTGTTTTTT
TRBD2 TRBJ2-3 TRBV9 NA CASSVAKGLAGVTSTDTQYF TGTGCCAGCAGCGTAGCAAAGGGACTAGCGGGCGTAACTAGCACAGATACGCAGTATTTT
NA TRBJ2-3 TRBV5-4 NA CASSSTATDTQYF TGTGCCAGCTCTTCGACGGCCACAGATACGCAGTATTTT
TRBD1 TRBJ2-1 TRBV4-1 NA CASSRPQGADNEQFF TGCGCCAGCAGCCGCCCACAGGGGGCGGACAATGAGCAGTTCTTC
NA TRBJ2-7 TRBV2 NA CASSREDGYEQYF TGTGCCAGCAGCAGGGAGGATGGCTACGAGCAGTACTTC
NA TRBJ2-7 TRBV28 NA CASSLWGRVGSGIYEQYF TGTGCCAGCAGTTTATGGGGCCGGGTCGGCAGTGGGATCTACGAGCAGTACTTC
NA TRBJ2-6 TRBV28 NA CASSLMGLGEKWYSGANVLTF TGTGCCAGCAGTTTAATGGGACTCGGGGAAAAGTGGTACTCTGGGGCCAACGTCCTGACTTTC
TRBD1 TRBJ1-5 TRBV5-1 NA CASSLDRGSQPQHF TGCGCCAGCAGCTTAGACAGGGGGAGTCAGCCCCAGCATTTT
NA TRBJ1-3 TRBV5-1 NA CASSLGGQTSGNTIYF TGCGCCAGCAGCTTGGGTGGGCAGACATCTGGAAACACCATATATTTT
NA TRBJ2-7 TRBV7-9 NA CASSFTGIHEQYF TGTGCCAGCAGCTTTACAGGGATCCACGAGCAGTACTTC
NA TRBJ2-5 TRBV5-4 NA CASSFRGAETQYF TGTGCCAGCAGCTTCCGGGGGGCGGAGACCCAGTACTTC
NA TRBJ1-1 TRBV9 NA CASSSSERIDTEAFF TGTGCCAGCAGCTCTTCAGAGAGGATTGACACTGAAGCTTTCTTT
TRBD2 TRBJ2-3 TRBV6-5 NA CASSFLSSGRAGTQYF TGTGCCAGCAGTTTCCTCAGTAGCGGGAGGGCCGGTACGCAGTATTTT
NA TRBJ2-2 TRBV7-2 NA CASSHRYTGELFF TGTGCCAGCAGCCACCGTTATACCGGGGAGCTGTTTTTT
NA TRBJ2-1 TRBV4-3 NA CASSGQVRAPYNEQFF TGCGCCAGCAGCGGTCAGGTGCGGGCTCCCTACAATGAGCAGTTCTTC
TRBD2 TRBJ2-5 TRBV19 once CASSIGPGLAQETQYF TGTGCCAGTAGTATAGGCCCCGGACTAGCGCAAGAGACCCAGTACTTC
TRBD1 TRBJ1-1 TRBV28 NA CASRVTGTSEAFF TGTGCCAGCAGGGTGACAGGGACTTCTGAAGCTTTCTTT
NA TRBJ2-3 TRBV6-5 NA CASSYSVLQDTQYF TGTGCCAGCAGTTACTCGGTACTTCAAGATACGCAGTATTTT
NA TRBJ2-4 TRBV5-4 NA CASSLGEAKNIQYF TGTGCCAGCAGCTTAGGGGAGGCCAAAAACATTCAGTACTTC
TRBD1 TRBJ2-7 TRBV29-1 NA CSVEGTGGSFYEQYF TGCAGCGTAGAAGGGACAGGGGGCAGTTTCTACGAGCAGTACTTC
TRBD2 TRBJ2-1 TRBV9 NA CASSVEGLREGNEQFF TGTGCCAGCAGCGTAGAGGGGCTGCGGGAGGGAAATGAGCAGTTCTTC
TRBD1 TRBJ2-7 TRBV7-6 NA CASSSTRQGRREQYF TGTGCCAGCAGCTCAACACGACAGGGAAGGCGCGAGCAGTACTTC
NA TRBJ2-7 TRBV27 NA CASSFLSSYEQYF TGTGCCAGCAGTTTCCTGAGCTCCTACGAGCAGTACTTC
NA TRBJ1-4 TRBV5-8 once CASSRRGGEKLFF TGTGCCAGCAGTAGGAGGGGGGGTGAAAAACTGTTTTTT
TRBD2 TRBJ2-1 TRBV11-2 NA CASSSQGGNEQFF TGTGCCAGCAGCTCCCAGGGAGGGAATGAGCAGTTCTTC
TRBD1 TRBJ2-5 TRBV18 NA CASSPRREKTGGSEETQYF TGTGCCAGCTCACCACGGAGAGAAAAGACAGGGGGCTCTGAGGAGACCCAGTACTTC